The 3 T cell receptor beta chains reported below all come from one sample, sequenced in a study of T cells after yellow fever vaccination. TCRdb passed the 5' RACE reads through MiXCR, listing each CDR3 protein once. The sample holds about 150,000 distinct CDR3 sequences, approximately 6.2% seen once. The source material was CD4+ T cells sorted from PBMCs, sampled on the day of the first yellow fever vaccination. Receptors originate from a man aged 18 to 30 who received the YFV17D yellow fever vaccine.

There are a few counts of this clonotype. J is TRBJ2-7 and V is TRBV19; no firm D call. The germline V gene encodes CDR1 LNHDA and CDR2 SQIVND (reference sequence). The V end was cut by 3 bases, the J end by 0 bases, with 12 bases between. CDR3 length: 15 amino acids. The CDR3 here is CASSIGVWSSYEQYF. The CDR3 coding sequence is TGTGCCAGTAGTATTGGAGTCTGGAGCTCCTACGAGCAGTACTTC.

This clonotype has more than one count but fewer than ten. The rearrangement links TRBV6-5 to TRBJ1-1; D uncertain. V lost 2 bases, J lost 4 bases, and 14 bases lay in between. Germline-derived CDR1 and CDR2 are MNHEY and SVGAGI. This CDR3 spans 15 amino acids. The DNA for the CDR3 is TGTGCCAGCAGTTACCGGCCTCAGGTGAGCACTGAAGCTTTCTTT. Its protein product is CASSYRPQVSTEAFF.

This clonotype was recorded many times. The chain joins TRBV6-5 to TRBJ2-3; no clear D gene. CDR1 is MNHEY, CDR2 SVGAGI, per germline. This CDR3 has 13 residues. V was trimmed by 0 bases and J by 3 bases, leaving 4 bases between them. The CDR3 region is CASSYSKTDTQYF. CDR3 coding DNA: TGTGCCAGCAGTTACTCCAAAACAGATACGCAGTATTTT.